The T cell receptor beta chain under discussion was sequenced for a study of T cells in Graves' hyperthyroidism and ophthalmopathy. This clonotype was found many times. Diagnosis rested on symptoms, serum thyroxine and TRAb, thyroid ultrasound, and orbital computed tomography. RNA transcripts were the template for amplifying TCR beta CDR3 regions. RT-PCR in the first round (using the HTBI primer set) targeted the TCR CDR3. MiXCR, applied by TCRdb to the multiplex PCR reads, yields one record per CDR3 protein. The sample records about 500,000 distinct CDR3 sequences, roughly 16% being singletons. Source material: blood. The sequence was collected from a woman aged 30 to 39 with Graves' ophthalmopathy.

CDR3 in amino acids: CASSLTLAGGRDNEQFF. Written as DNA, the CDR3 is TGTGCCAGCAGTTTAACGCTAGCGGGAGGCAGGGACAATGAGCAGTTCTTC. V usage is TRBV12-3 or TRBV12-4 and J usage is TRBJ2-1; 11 positions agree with TRBD2. Losses at the gene ends were 2 bases for V and 5 bases for J; bases not matched to a gene: 8. The CDR3 covers 17 residues.